Presented here are 15 T cell receptor beta chains from one specimen sequenced in a study of T cells in Graves' hyperthyroidism and ophthalmopathy. TCR beta CDR3 region amplification was performed from RNA transcripts. Primed by the HTBI set, a first-round RT-PCR was run on the TCR CDR3. TCRdb used MiXCR to reprocess the multiplex PCR reads, holding one entry per CDR3 protein. The repertoire includes around 500,000 distinct CDR3 sequences, approximately 16% of them detected once, and approximately 32% sits in the top ten. The material sequenced was blood. These receptor sequences come from a woman in her thirties with Graves' ophthalmopathy.

At least ten counts were recorded for this clonotype. This chain links TRBV11-2 with TRBJ2-1, with 9 bases fitting TRBD2. The CDR3 loop spans 16 amino acids. V was clipped by 0 bases and J by 4 bases; unmatched bases: 4. In germline, CDR1 is SGHAT, CDR2 FQNNGV. The DNA of the CDR3 is TGTGCCAGCAGCTTAGATGGACTAGCGTCTTACAATGAGCAGTTCTTC. It encodes CASSLDGLASYNEQFF. Filled out from reference TRBV11-2 and TRBJ2-1, the complete variable domain reads EAGVAQSPRYKIIEKRQSVAFWCNPISGHATLYWYQQILGQGPKLLIQFQNNGVVDDSQLPKDRFSAERLKGVDSTLKIQPAKLEDSAVYLCASSLDGLASYNEQFFGPGTRLTVL.

This clonotype showed up many times. The chain uses TRBV20-1 and TRBJ2-5; D not resolved. This CDR3 comprises 15 residues. V was cut by 5 bases and J by 0 bases, with 16 bases left in between. Germline V lookup: CDR1 DFQATT, CDR2 SNEGSKA (reference sequence). The CDR3 here is CSAPNPGWYQETQYF. CDR3 in DNA: TGCAGTGCTCCCAACCCAGGCTGGTACCAAGAGACCCAGTACTTC.

This clonotype has a count of ten or more. The chain uses TRBV6-6 and TRBJ2-5, with a weak D call TRBD1 (6 bases). The CDR3 has 14 amino acids. Trimming shortened V by 0 bases and J by 5 bases, and 10 bases separated the two germline ends. Per the germline V gene, CDR1 is MNHNY and CDR2 is SVGAGI (reference sequence). The CDR3: CASSYSGARETQYF. The CDR3 nucleotides are TGTGCCAGCAGTTACTCGGGGGCGCGGGAGACCCAGTACTTC.

In its sample, this clonotype was seen a few times. The chain recombines TRBV9 with TRBJ2-3; D might be TRBD1 or TRBD2, each matching 5 bases. CDR1 and CDR2 from the germline V gene are SGDLS and YYNGEE. The CDR3 has 14 residues. Trimming removed 5 bases from V and 1 base from J, with 11 bases in between. Here the CDR3 reads CASRGTLGTDTQYF. The CDR3 DNA follows: TGTGCCAGCAGGGGGACCCTGGGCACAGATACGCAGTATTTT.

The table lists this clonotype with a few counts. The chain recombines TRBV20-1 with TRBJ2-5, with TRBD1 matching 10 bases. V was clipped by 6 bases and J by 4 bases; unmatched bases: 5. In germline, CDR1 is DFQATT, CDR2 SNEGSKA (reference sequence). The CDR3 sequence is 13 residues long. The CDR3 DNA reads as TGCAGTGCCCACGGGACAGGGGCAGAGACCCAGTACTTC. Protein: CSAHGTGAETQYF.

The V gene is TRBV27, the J gene TRBJ2-4; 11 positions agree with TRBD2. CDR3 size: 15 residues. With V trimmed by 2 bases and J by 7 bases, 4 bases remained unmatched. Per germline, CDR1 MNHEY and CDR2 SMNVEV (reference sequence). The CDR3 DNA reads TGTGCCAGCAGTTTACTAGCGGGAGGAACGAACATTCAGTACTTC. Its protein is CASSLLAGGTNIQYF.

The chain's CDR3 is CASSRLGEGHEQYF. CDR3 nucleotide sequence: TGTGCCAGCAGCCGGTTGGGGGAGGGCCACGAGCAGTACTTC. The rearrangement links TRBV27 to TRBJ2-7, with TRBD2 identical over 7 bases. V shed 6 bases, J shed 5 bases, and the junction held 10 bases outside the gene matches. Per the germline V gene, CDR1 is MNHEY and CDR2 is SMNVEV (reference sequence). This CDR3 has 14 residues.

There are many counts of this clonotype. The V gene is TRBV5-6, the J gene TRBJ2-3; TRBD1 might be the D (6 bases). This CDR3 comprises 15 residues. Germline-derived CDR1 and CDR2 are SGHDT and YYEEEE. The germline V and J ends were trimmed by 5 bases and 1 base, with 14 bases remaining between them. CDR3 sequence: CASSHNRAGTDTQYF. In DNA, the CDR3 is TGTGCCAGCAGTCACAACAGGGCGGGCACAGATACGCAGTATTTT.

This clonotype appeared a few times. As DNA, the CDR3 is TGTGCCAGTAGTATCGAGACTAGCATCAATGAGCAGTTCTTC. Protein product: CASSIETSINEQFF. This chain joins TRBV19 and TRBJ2-1; the match to TRBD2 covers 7 bases. V lost 3 bases to trimming and J lost 6 bases; unmatched junction nucleotides: 5. Germline V CDR1 and CDR2: LNHDA, SQIVND (reference sequence). The CDR3 length is 14 residues.

This clonotype was detected ten times or more. This sequence joins TRBV24-1 and TRBJ2-1, with a possible D match to TRBD2 (6 bases). The germline CDR1 and CDR2 sequences are KGHDR and SFDVKD. The V end lost 7 bases, the J end lost 4 bases, and 10 bases lay between the germline ends. This CDR3 has 13 amino acids. The CDR3 loop is CATSGGTYNEQFF. CDR3 sequence (DNA): TGTGCCACCAGCGGGGGTACTTACAATGAGCAGTTCTTC.

This clonotype was detected a few times. The rearrangement links TRBV14 to TRBJ2-1; 9 bases agree with TRBD2. V was pared by 5 bases and J by 1 base, with 6 bases of the junction left unmatched. The germline V gene encodes CDR1 SGHDN and CDR2 FVKESK. The CDR3 loop spans 16 amino acids. The CDR3, as DNA: TGTGCCAGCAGCGTGCGGGGGGGTATATCCTACAATGAGCAGTTCTTC. Protein sequence: CASSVRGGISYNEQFF.

This clonotype was observed once. The chain combines TRBV27 with TRBJ2-7, with a tentative D call TRBD2 (5 bases). V lost 3 bases, J lost 6 bases, and 18 bases lay in between. Germline V gene sequence: CDR1 MNHEY, CDR2 SMNVEV (reference sequence). The CDR3 totals 15 residues. The chain's CDR3 is CASSFYPLVGVEQYF. The CDR3 DNA reads TGTGCCAGCAGTTTTTATCCTCTAGTGGGAGTCGAGCAGTACTTC.

Many counts were recorded for this clonotype. The V call is TRBV20-1, the J call TRBJ2-1; no firm D call. V lost 4 bases, J lost 2 bases, and 9 bases lay in between. The CDR3 consists of 13 residues. Germline CDR1 is DFQATT and CDR2 is SNEGSKA (reference sequence). The CDR3 DNA reads as TGCAGTGCTACTAGTGGCACCTACAATGAGCAGTTCTTC. Translation: CSATSGTYNEQFF.

This clonotype was detected a few times. Since a much larger clone is just one base distant, this may be a read error. The rearrangement links TRBV6-2 or TRBV6-3 to TRBJ2-3; D call uncertain. Germline V gene sequence: CDR1 MNHEY, CDR2 SVGEGT. Between the trimmed V and J ends, which lost 4 bases and 5 bases, there was a span of 4 bases. The CDR3 is 11 residues long. The DNA of the CDR3 is TGTGCCAGCAGTTTTCAAGATACGCAGTATTTT. This gives the protein CASSFQDTQYF.

The CDR3 region is CSARDVGTSYNEQFF. DNA of the CDR3: TGCAGTGCTAGAGATGTGGGGACATCCTACAATGAGCAGTTCTTC. The V gene is TRBV20-1, the J gene TRBJ2-1, with D possibly matching TRBD1 (6 bases). Trimming stripped 0 bases from V and 1 base from J, with 10 bases between. Germline V gene data show CDR1 as DFQATT and CDR2 as SNEGSKA (reference sequence). The CDR3 contains 15 residues.